The rows below give T cell receptor beta chains drawn from one sample of a study of OX40 agonist ivuxolimab in advanced cancers. The assay was immunoSEQ multiplex PCR, and TCRdb's table has in-frame clones only and misses some. This sample carries 45,000 or so clones, around 80% of them seen once, and the ten largest clones take approximately 6.8%. Here the sequenced sample was CD4+ or CD8+ T cells sorted from blood, taken in a trial of the OX40 agonist ivuxolimab. Receptors were obtained from an adult with an advanced solid tumor such as melanoma, head and neck, liver or kidney cancer. CDR3s include the opening cysteine and the closing phenylalanine or tryptophan. Each record gives: clone size, V gene, D gene, J gene, CDR3 protein, CDR3 DNA. A D gene is named only where the DNA matches it firmly. Clone size is shown for a subset of rows, as once, few, many or a class of expanded clone.

>-|TRBV5-8|-|TRBJ1-3
CASSSGLSSSGNTIYF
TGTGCCAGCAGCTCGGGACTGTCCAGCTCTGGAAACACCATATATTTT
>-|TRBV7-8|TRBD2|TRBJ2-7
CASSLSGRVSYEQYF
TGTGCCAGCAGCTTAAGCGGGAGGGTCTCCTACGAGCAGTACTTC
>-|TRBV5-1|TRBD1|TRBJ1-5
CASSLTPGQVDQPQHF
TGCGCCAGCAGCTTGACCCCAGGACAGGTTGATCAGCCCCAGCATTTT
>few|TRBV2|TRBD1|TRBJ2-6
CASSETGGGGANVLTF
TGTGCCAGCAGTGAGACAGGGGGCGGTGGGGCCAACGTCCTGACTTTC
>-|TRBV10-1|-|TRBJ2-7
CASSEVTRGSYEQYF
TGCGCCAGCAGTGAGGTGACTAGAGGATCCTACGAGCAGTACTTC
>-|TRBV10-1|-|TRBJ2-2
CASSDQGKVGNTGELFF
TGCGCCAGCAGTGATCAGGGGAAAGTCGGAAACACCGGGGAGCTGTTTTTT
>-|TRBV15|-|TRBJ2-1
CATSRDLGYNEQFF
TGTGCCACCAGCCGGGACTTGGGGTACAATGAGCAGTTCTTC
>-|TRBV14|TRBD2|TRBJ2-7
CASSQGGLVRVYEQYF
TGTGCCAGCAGCCAAGGGGGACTAGTAAGGGTTTACGAGCAGTACTTC
>-|TRBV7-2|TRBD1|TRBJ1-2
CASSQLGQSFGYTF
TGTGCCAGCAGCCAACTGGGACAGTCCTTTGGCTACACCTTC
>-|TRBV5-5|-|TRBJ1-2
CASSFPGSNYGYTF
TGTGCCAGCAGCTTCCCCGGTTCTAACTATGGCTACACCTTC
>-|TRBV27|TRBD2|TRBJ2-7
CASSRRLAGTAYEQYF
TGTGCCAGCAGCCGCCGACTAGCCGGGACCGCATACGAGCAGTACTTC
>once|TRBV2|-|TRBJ2-5
CASMEQETQYF
TGTGCCAGCATGGAACAAGAGACCCAGTACTTC
>-|TRBV19|TRBD2|TRBJ2-7
CASSVLAGVTYEQYF
TGTGCCAGTAGTGTACTAGCGGGGGTAACCTACGAGCAGTACTTC
>few|TRBV7-7|-|TRBJ2-5
CASGGAGQETQYF
TGTGCCAGCGGGGGGGCGGGGCAAGAGACCCAGTACTTC
>-|TRBV28|-|TRBJ1-2
CASVLGGEGKSYTF
TGTGCCAGCGTCCTAGGGGGTGAAGGGAAGAGCTACACCTTC
>-|TRBV6-4|-|TRBJ1-6
CASSAIVNSPLHF
TGTGCCAGCAGTGCGATCGTCAATTCACCCCTCCACTTT
>-|TRBV5-1|TRBD2|TRBJ2-2
CASSYVSSGKGELFF
TGCGCCAGCAGCTATGTGTCTAGCGGGAAAGGGGAGCTGTTTTTT
>-|TRBV2|TRBD1|TRBJ1-1
CASTPEGQGHTEAFF
TGTGCCAGCACTCCCGAGGGACAGGGGCACACTGAAGCTTTCTTT
>few|TRBV6-1|-|TRBJ2-7
CASSEAPDSYEQYF
TGTGCCAGCAGTGAAGCCCCCGACTCCTACGAGCAGTACTTC
>once|TRBV19|-|TRBJ1-2
CASSSGGYTF
TGTGCCAGTAGTTCCGGTGGCTACACCTTC
>-|TRBV5-1|TRBD1|TRBJ1-6
CASRRGQGASPLHF
TGCGCCAGCAGGCGAGGACAGGGGGCTTCACCCCTCCACTTT
>-|TRBV9|-|TRBJ1-2
CASSDGTASYGYTF
TGTGCCAGCAGCGATGGGACGGCCTCCTATGGCTACACCTTC
>-|TRBV30|-|TRBJ1-1
CAWSVQAWGTEAFF
TGTGCCTGGAGTGTACAGGCTTGGGGCACTGAAGCTTTCTTT
>-|TRBV5-8|-|TRBJ2-1
CASSFIVAGLIEQFF
TGTGCCAGCAGCTTTATCGTAGCAGGCCTAATTGAGCAGTTCTTC
>-|TRBV5-3|-|TRBJ1-1
CARSLVTEAFF
TGTGCCAGAAGCCTAGTCACTGAAGCTTTCTTT
>-|TRBV5-1|-|TRBJ2-3
CASSPQAYTDTQYF
TGCGCCAGCAGCCCCCAGGCCTATACAGATACGCAGTATTTT
>once|TRBV12-5|TRBD2|TRBJ2-6
CASGLVRRGLAGVSAGANVLTF
TGTGCTAGTGGTTTGGTTCGGCGTGGGCTAGCGGGAGTATCTGCTGGGGCCAACGTCCTGACTTTC
>-|TRBV7-2|TRBD1|TRBJ2-3
CASKPGTGVSTDTQYF
TGTGCCAGCAAGCCCGGGACAGGGGTCAGCACAGATACGCAGTATTTT
>once|TRBV2|-|TRBJ2-1
CAGLVTAPEQFF
TGTGCCGGATTAGTGACAGCACCTGAGCAGTTCTTC
>-|TRBV4-3|-|TRBJ1-2
CASSQPGQTNYGYTF
TGCGCCAGCAGCCAACCAGGACAGACTAACTATGGCTACACCTTC
>once|TRBV7-6|-|TRBJ2-1
CASSSVRGPLAVPYNEQFF
TGTGCCAGCAGCTCCGTTAGAGGCCCGCTAGCCGTCCCCTACAATGAGCAGTTCTTC
>-|TRBV30|-|TRBJ2-1
CAWSYSSYNEQFF
TGTGCCTGGAGTTACAGCTCCTACAATGAGCAGTTCTTC
>-|TRBV27|-|TRBJ1-2
CASSLIIGHGRFYGYTF
TGTGCCAGCAGTTTAATAATTGGACATGGGAGGTTCTATGGCTACACCTTC